This T cell receptor (beta chain) was recorded in a study of cytomegalovirus exposure and HLA in healthy donors. Study-level results: The study found most TCR sequences rare, yet found some public TCRs in many donors. An assumption of roughly uniform sequencing depth across donors underlay the presence/absence analyses.

Turning to this clone: The antigen remains undetermined.

Both 60 Vbeta primers and 13 Jbeta primers went into the PCR. Clones were sequenced by immunoSEQ multiplex PCR, and TCRdb holds only the in-frame ones, with some missing. Altogether some 100,000 clones are present, about 79% being singletons, with the ten largest covering approximately 3.7%. The origin of this receptor is a female donor in good health and CMV-seropositive. The material sequenced was PBMCs.

CDR3 sequence reads: CASSLWDFYNEQFF. The CDR3 DNA is TGTGCCAGCAGCTTGTGGGACTTTTACAATGAGCAGTTCTTC. V usage is TRBV11-1 and J usage is TRBJ2-1; tentatively, D is TRBD2 (6 bases). CDR3 size: 14 residues. The V gene's germline CDR1 is SGHAT and CDR2 FQDESV (reference sequence). Deletions cut 3 bases from V and 4 bases from J, with 10 bases between.